The 19 T cell receptor beta chains below come from one sample, sequenced in a study of blood T cell repertoires in COVID-19. Here immunoSEQ multiplex PCR was the method, and the copy in TCRdb shows in-frame clones only, minus some. The sample has roughly 200,000 clones; approximately 89% are singletons. The sequenced sample was PBMCs or T cells enriched from blood (not recorded which). Source of these receptors: a man aged 35 to 55 who had recovered from COVID-19.

The genes are TRBV13 and TRBJ2-3, with D maybe TRBD2 (5 bases). From germline, CDR1 is PRHDT and CDR2 FYEKMQ (reference sequence). The CDR3 extends over 13 amino acids. V was pared by 5 bases and J by 3 bases, with 9 bases between. As DNA, the CDR3 is TGTGCCAGCAGCCAGAGGGAGACAGATACGCAGTATTTT. Protein sequence: CASSQRETDTQYF.

This chain links TRBV19 with TRBJ1-1; maybe TRBD1 (5 bases). This CDR3 is 11 amino acids long. The V end lost 10 bases, the J end lost 8 bases, and 14 bases lay between the germline ends. Germline V gene lookup returns CDR1 LNHDA and CDR2 SQIVND (reference sequence). CDR3 loop: CATTTAREAFF. CDR3 nucleotides: TGTGCCACCACGACAGCACGCGAAGCTTTCTTT.

This rearrangement joins TRBV28 to TRBJ1-5, with TRBD1 matching over 8 bases. Germline values: CDR1 MDHEN, CDR2 SYDVKM. The CDR3 consists of 15 residues. J lost 5 bases, V lost 8 bases, and 11 bases had no gene match. CDR3 coding DNA: TGTGCCAGCTCCGGGGCAGGGGGCTGGGATCAGCCCCAGCATTTT. Its translation is CASSGAGGWDQPQHF.

V usage is TRBV27 and J usage is TRBJ1-1; a possible D gene is TRBD1 (6 bases). This CDR3 is 13 amino acids long. The germline V gene has CDR1 MNHEY and CDR2 SMNVEV (reference sequence). V was shortened by 2 bases and J by 8 bases, with 12 bases between the two germline ends. DNA for the CDR3: TGTGCCAGCAGTTTACAGGGGTTGGAGGAAGCTTTCTTT. It yields the protein CASSLQGLEEAFF.

J is TRBJ2-7 and V is TRBV7-9; 7 nucleotides line up with TRBD1. V was clipped by 4 bases and J by 0 bases; unmatched bases: 3. The V gene's germline CDR1 is SEHNR and CDR2 FQNEAQ (reference sequence). CDR3 length: 14 residues. CDR3 sequence: CASSYWDSSYEQYF. The CDR3 DNA sequence: TGTGCCAGCAGCTATTGGGACAGCTCCTACGAGCAGTACTTC.

The rearrangement joins TRBV7-9 to TRBJ2-1; no reliable D call. Germline V gene lookup returns CDR1 SEHNR and CDR2 FQNEAQ (reference sequence). The CDR3 runs to 15 residues. V was pared by 5 bases and J by 0 bases, with 11 bases between. The CDR3 nucleotides are TGTGCCAGCAGCCCCCCCGGTAGCTCCTACAATGAGCAGTTCTTC. Translation gives CASSPPGSSYNEQFF.

The chain combines TRBV24-1 with TRBJ2-3; D is possibly TRBD1 (6 bases). With 1 base removed from V and 5 bases from J, the gap between germline ends came to 15 bases. The CDR3 covers 16 residues. Germline CDR1 is KGHDR and CDR2 is SFDVKD. The CDR3 nucleotides are TGTGCCACCAGTGATTTACTCTTTGGGGGCCGAGATACGCAGTATTTT. Amino acids: CATSDLLFGGRDTQYF.

V and J are TRBV10-3 and TRBJ1-2, with 7 bases matching TRBD1. Germline CDR1 reads ENHRY; CDR2 reads SYGVKD. The J segment lost 4 bases and the V segment lost 8 bases, leaving 10 bases of the junction unmatched. CDR3 length: 14 amino acids. The CDR3 nucleotides are TGTGCCATCGGTTTTGGTCAGGGGGTCTATGGCTACACCTTC. Its protein is CAIGFGQGVYGYTF.

On this clone itself: Other DNA sequences in this specimen translate into the identical CDR3. The chain is built from TRBV18 and TRBJ1-1, with TRBD1 identical over 7 bases. The CDR3 spans 14 residues. The ends lost 1 base at V and 4 bases at J; junction bases unmatched: 3. Per germline, CDR1 KGHSH and CDR2 LQKENI. The CDR3 is CASSPRDSGTEAFF. The CDR3 DNA sequence: TGTGCCAGCTCACCACGGGACAGCGGCACTGAAGCTTTCTTT.

This clone was found many times. The genes are TRBV19 and TRBJ1-5; 12 positions match TRBD1. V lost 3 bases to trimming and J lost 7 bases; unmatched junction nucleotides: 7. This CDR3 comprises 16 residues. CDR1 and CDR2 (germline): LNHDA, SQIVND (reference sequence). CDR3 bases: TGTGCCAGTAGTATCCCGGGACAGGGGGCGAAGCAGCCCCAGCATTTT. Translating gives CASSIPGQGAKQPQHF.

The rearrangement joins TRBV29-1 to TRBJ1-3, with D unclear. The CDR3 has 14 residues. V lost 6 bases and J 0 bases, leaving 12 bases between the germline ends. Germline CDR1 is SQVTM and CDR2 is ANQGSEA. The CDR3, as DNA: TGCAGCGTGACGGACTGGAACTCTGGAAACACCATATATTTT. It translates to CSVTDWNSGNTIYF.

CDR3 DNA: TGTGCCAGCACCTACCCAGGAGGGCGATTGGGTAATGAGCAGTTCTTC. This gives the protein CASTYPGGRLGNEQFF. V gene TRBV28 combines with J gene TRBJ2-1, with D perhaps TRBD2 (6 bases). CDR3 size: 16 residues. Trimming took off 7 bases at V and 7 bases at J, with 23 bases between the two ends. Per the germline V gene, CDR1 is MDHEN and CDR2 is SYDVKM.

This sequence joins TRBV30 and TRBJ1-1, with 8 bases identical to TRBD1. J gave up 0 bases and V 0 bases, and 6 bases lay outside the gene matches. The CDR3 extends over 16 amino acids. Per germline, CDR1 GTSNPN and CDR2 SVGIG (reference sequence). The CDR3 DNA follows: TGTGCCTGGAGTGTAGGGACAGGTCACCTGAACACTGAAGCTTTCTTT. It encodes CAWSVGTGHLNTEAFF.

CDR3 coding DNA: TGTGCCAGCAGCGGGGGCCTTTCCTACGAGCAGTACTTC. It yields the protein CASSGGLSYEQYF. The V call is TRBV9, the J call TRBJ2-7; D might be TRBD1 (5 bases). The CDR3 is 13 amino acids. CDR1 is SGDLS and CDR2 is YYNGEE in the germline V gene. Trimming shortened V by 3 bases and J by 1 base, and 8 bases separated the two germline ends.

The chain employs TRBV30 and TRBJ1-1, with D possibly matching TRBD1 (6 bases). Trimming cost V 7 bases and J 6 bases, with 9 bases left between them. Germline CDR1 and CDR2: GTSNPN and SVGIG (reference sequence). This CDR3 contains 10 residues. CDR3 in DNA: TGTGCCTCCACAGGGCCTGAAGCTTTCTTT. Amino acids: CASTGPEAFF.

This rearrangement joins TRBV21-1 to TRBJ1-5; the table gives TRBD1 as D, unverified against the DNA. TRBV21-1 is deemed a pseudogene. The CDR3 has 16 amino acids. CDR3 region: CASSKVSQYSNQPQHF. DNA of the CDR3: TGTGCCAGCAGCAAAGTTTCCCAGTATAGCAATCAGCCCCAGCATTTT.

J is TRBJ2-3 and V is TRBV2, with 8 bases fitting TRBD2. The CDR3 is 15 residues long. Germline CDR1 is SNHLY and CDR2 is FYNNEI. With 8 bases clipped from V and 4 bases from J, the junction kept 11 bases outside the gene matches. This CDR3 is CASRRRAGAADTQYF. The CDR3 bases are TGTGCCAGCCGGCGAAGAGCGGGAGCGGCAGATACGCAGTATTTT.

A single count supports this clone. The gene calls are TRBV10-1 and TRBJ2-7; D perhaps matches TRBD1 (6 bases). This CDR3 is built from 12 residues. Trimming took off 8 bases at V and 5 bases at J, with 13 bases between the two ends. Looked up from germline, CDR1 is WNHNN and CDR2 is SYGVQD (reference sequence). CDR3 in amino acids: CASGHRVHEQYF. CDR3 nucleotide sequence: TGCGCCAGCGGACACAGGGTCCACGAGCAGTACTTC.

This chain links TRBV15 with TRBJ1-3; D is possibly TRBD1 (6 bases). The CDR3 sequence is 16 residues long. Germline lookup yields CDR1 LNHNV and CDR2 YYDKDF (reference sequence). Trimming pared 4 bases from V and 2 bases from J, leaving 15 bases between. CDR3 nucleotide sequence: TGTGCCACCAGCACCCTAGGGGGTGGAACTGGAAACACCATATATTTT. Amino acid sequence: CATSTLGGGTGNTIYF.